These 29 T cell receptor beta chains share one sample of origin, sequenced in a study of CD8+ T cells in alopecia areata. Reverse transcribed after extraction, RNA yielded cDNA as the sequencing template. Data came from immunoSEQ multiplex PCR; TCRdb stores just in-frame clones and leaves some out. The sample carries 150,000 or so clones, approximately 48% recorded once. Source: CD8+ T cells sorted from blood, taken at week 0. The receptors derive from a human donor with alopecia areata.

The chain is built from TRBV27 and TRBJ2-7; tentative D call: TRBD1 (6 bases). This CDR3 region has 13 residues. Per the germline V gene, CDR1 is MNHEY and CDR2 is SMNVEV (reference sequence). Trimming pared 8 bases from V and 0 bases from J, leaving 11 bases between. The CDR3 region is CASGQPSSYEQYF. CDR3 bases: TGTGCCAGCGGACAGCCCAGCTCCTACGAGCAGTACTTC.

The rearrangement uses TRBV7-2 and TRBJ2-2; D remains unclear. In germline, CDR1 is SGHTA, CDR2 FQGNSA. The CDR3 spans 14 residues. V was pared by 0 bases and J by 7 bases, with 9 bases between. CDR3 region: CASSLAVGNGELFF. The CDR3 DNA is TGTGCCAGCAGCTTAGCGGTGGGCAACGGGGAGCTGTTTTTT.

The rearrangement joins TRBV30 to TRBJ2-1; TRBD1 aligns across 8 bases. V shed 4 bases, J shed 3 bases, and the junction held 5 bases outside the gene matches. The CDR3 extends over 14 amino acids. The germline V gene has CDR1 GTSNPN and CDR2 SVGIG (reference sequence). In DNA, the CDR3 is TGTGCCTGGAATCCAGGGGGCCTCTACAATGAGCAGTTCTTC. Translated, it gives CAWNPGGLYNEQFF.

The chain recombines TRBV6-5 with TRBJ2-7; maybe TRBD1 (6 bases). The CDR3 is made up of 12 amino acids. CDR1 and CDR2 from the germline V gene are MNHEY and SVGAGI. Deletions cut 6 bases from V and 6 bases from J, with 12 bases between. The CDR3 protein is CASSTGQGEQYF. CDR3 DNA: TGTGCCAGCAGCACAGGGCAAGGCGAGCAGTACTTC.

V usage is TRBV29-1 and J usage is TRBJ2-2; TRBD1 aligns across 10 bases. Germline V gene data show CDR1 as SQVTM and CDR2 as ANQGSEA. The CDR3 extends over 15 amino acids. The junction had 9 bases not matched to a gene; V was cut back by 6 bases and J by 5 bases. Written as DNA, the CDR3 is TGCAGCGTGGGGTTGACAGGGGGCTATACCGGGGAGCTGTTTTTT. This codes for CSVGLTGGYTGELFF.

J is TRBJ1-5 and V is TRBV30, with D perhaps TRBD1 (5 bases). Germline loops: CDR1 GTSNPN, CDR2 SVGIG (reference sequence). The CDR3 is 16 amino acids. Trimming stripped 0 bases from V and 6 bases from J, with 18 bases between. CDR3 coding DNA: TGTGCCTGGAGTGTACCCGGGAGGCAGGGCGTTCAGCCCCAGCATTTT. This codes for CAWSVPGRQGVQPQHF.

The chain carries TRBV5-6 and TRBJ2-7, with 13 bases that match TRBD2. This CDR3 is built from 16 residues. V trimming: 2 bases; J trimming: 3 bases; junction bases outside the gene matches: 5. The germline V gene encodes CDR1 SGHDT and CDR2 YYEEEE. DNA for the CDR3: TGTGCCAGCAGCTTTGGACTAGCGGGGGACCTCTACGAGCAGTACTTC. The encoded protein is CASSFGLAGDLYEQYF. Supplemented by reference TRBV5-6 and TRBJ2-7, the full variable domain reads DAGVTQSPTHLIKTRGQQVTLRCSPKSGHDTVSWYQQALGQGPQFIFQYYEEEERQRGNFPDRFSGHQFPNYSSELNVNALLLGDSALYLCASSFGLAGDLYEQYFGPGTRLTVT.

The V call is TRBV27, the J call TRBJ2-7; D tentatively reads TRBD1 or TRBD2 (5 bases each). The V and J ends lost 0 bases and 0 bases respectively, with 12 bases between them. Per germline, CDR1 MNHEY and CDR2 SMNVEV (reference sequence). This CDR3 comprises 16 residues. In nucleotides, the CDR3 is TGTGCCAGCAGTTTATCACCAGGGACGCCCTCCTACGAGCAGTACTTC. This sequence encodes CASSLSPGTPSYEQYF.

The chain carries TRBV5-6 and TRBJ2-7; D remains unclear. Germline CDR1 SGHDT, CDR2 YYEEEE. V lost 0 bases, J lost 4 bases, and 11 bases lay in between. This CDR3 contains 14 residues. CDR3: CASSLANRPYEQYF. CDR3 DNA: TGTGCCAGCAGCTTGGCCAACAGACCTTACGAGCAGTACTTC.

This clone was counted a few times. The V call is TRBV13, the J call TRBJ1-1; possible D gene TRBD1, 6 bases. This CDR3 is built from 13 residues. V lost 7 bases and J 8 bases, leaving 17 bases between the germline ends. Germline V CDR1 and CDR2: PRHDT, FYEKMQ (reference sequence). This CDR3 is CASNASPQGEAFF. CDR3 DNA: TGTGCCAGCAACGCTAGTCCGCAGGGGGAAGCTTTCTTT. The full variable domain, its missing parts supplied by reference TRBV13 and TRBJ1-1, is AAGVIQSPRHLIKEKRETATLKCYPIPRHDTVYWYQQGPGQDPQFLISFYEKMQSDKGSIPDRFSAQQFSDYHSELNMSSLELGDSALYFCASNASPQGEAFFGQGTRLTVV.

This clone was observed a single time. V and J are TRBV30 and TRBJ1-6; D gene uncertain. Deletions cut 2 bases from V and 0 bases from J, with 8 bases between. There are 15 residues in the CDR3. The germline V gene encodes CDR1 GTSNPN and CDR2 SVGIG (reference sequence). As DNA, the CDR3 is TGTGCCTGGAGTAAGTTGAGCTCCTATAATTCACCCCTCCACTTT. As protein: CAWSKLSSYNSPLHF.

This sequence joins TRBV30 and TRBJ2-5; the D gene is possibly TRBD2 (7 bases). Germline V gives CDR1 GTSNPN, CDR2 SVGIG (reference sequence). The ends were cut back, 4 bases at V and 4 bases at J, with 10 bases in the middle. The CDR3 loop spans 12 amino acids. In nucleotides, the CDR3 is TGTGCCTGGAAGGGGGGGTTAGAGACCCAGTACTTC. Translated, it gives CAWKGGLETQYF.

The chain carries TRBV6-5 and TRBJ2-3; possible D gene TRBD1, 5 bases. This CDR3 is 15 amino acids long. Germline V gene sequence: CDR1 MNHEY, CDR2 SVGAGI. The V and J ends lost 0 bases and 11 bases respectively, with 18 bases between them. CDR3 loop: CASSYSILPAQGQYF. The CDR3, as DNA: TGTGCCAGCAGTTACTCGATACTTCCAGCTCAGGGGCAGTATTTT.

J is TRBJ2-5 and V is TRBV27; the D is unclear. CDR3 length: 13 residues. The germline gives CDR1 MNHEY, CDR2 SMNVEV (reference sequence). Trimming stripped 4 bases from V and 5 bases from J, with 11 bases between. The CDR3 sequence: CASSSFPGETQYF. The CDR3 nucleotides read TGTGCCAGCAGTTCATTTCCCGGGGAGACCCAGTACTTC.

Ten or more counts support this clone. The rearrangement uses TRBV5-4 and TRBJ2-7; D is perhaps TRBD1 or TRBD2 (5 bases each). The germline gives CDR1 SGHNT, CDR2 YYREEE (reference sequence). Trimming shortened V by 4 bases and J by 0 bases, and 11 bases separated the two germline ends. The CDR3 has 14 amino acids. The CDR3 reads CASSKGTGSYEQYF. The DNA for the CDR3 is TGTGCCAGCAGCAAAGGGACGGGCTCCTACGAGCAGTACTTC.

This clone was recorded once. This chain joins TRBV13 and TRBJ1-1; a weak D match, TRBD1 (6 bases). The V end was cut by 5 bases, the J end by 7 bases, with 8 bases between. This CDR3 has 11 amino acids. Germline values: CDR1 PRHDT, CDR2 FYEKMQ (reference sequence). CDR3 residues: CASSTGYEAFF. CDR3 sequence (DNA): TGTGCCAGCAGCACAGGGTATGAAGCTTTCTTT.

The V and J genes are TRBV7-2 and TRBJ2-3; 7 bases are shared with TRBD1. The ends lost 5 bases at V and 4 bases at J; junction bases unmatched: 6. Germline V gene data show CDR1 as SGHTA and CDR2 as FQGNSA. The CDR3 is made up of 14 amino acids. The CDR3 is CASSRQGISDTQYF. As DNA, the CDR3 is TGTGCCAGCAGCAGACAGGGTATATCAGATACGCAGTATTTT.

The chain joins TRBV5-6 to TRBJ2-1; 9 bases are shared with TRBD2. Trimming at V came to 4 bases and at J to 8 bases, leaving 7 bases not matched to a gene. This CDR3 region has 14 residues. Germline CDR1 is SGHDT and CDR2 is YYEEEE. The CDR3 nucleotides read TGTGCCAGCAGCCCGGGACTAGCAATGCATGAGCAGTTCTTC. This codes for CASSPGLAMHEQFF.

The chain employs TRBV29-1 and TRBJ2-7; TRBD2 agrees at 9 bases. Looked up from germline, CDR1 is SQVTM and CDR2 is ANQGSEA. J was trimmed by 3 bases and V by 3 bases; bases with no gene match: 6. CDR3 size: 14 residues. CDR3 region: CSVEDGGGDYEQYF. CDR3 sequence (DNA): TGCAGCGTTGAGGACGGCGGGGGGGACTACGAGCAGTACTTC.

The V gene is TRBV18, the J gene TRBJ1-2; D unresolved. The CDR3 sequence is 17 residues long. With 3 bases removed from V and 1 base from J, the gap between germline ends came to 18 bases. In germline, CDR1 is KGHSH, CDR2 LQKENI. CDR3 protein: CASSPLDSSPSNYGYTF. CDR3 nucleotides: TGTGCCAGCTCACCCCTCGATTCCAGTCCGAGTAACTATGGCTACACCTTC.

CDR3 sequence (DNA): TGCGCCAGCAGCCAAGGTGGGACAGGAAAATATGGCTACACCTTC. It codes for CASSQGGTGKYGYTF. This sequence joins TRBV4-1 and TRBJ1-2, with 8 bases lining up with TRBD1. V shed 1 base, J shed 5 bases, and the junction held 6 bases outside the gene matches. The CDR3 covers 15 residues. Germline V gene sequence: CDR1 MGHRA, CDR2 YSYEKL.

DNA of the CDR3: TGTGCCAGCAGTCCGGGACACCACGAGCAGTACTTC. Translated: CASSPGHHEQYF. J is TRBJ2-7 and V is TRBV27; TRBD1 is a possible D gene (6 bases). Trimming took 5 bases from V and 5 from J, leaving 10 bases between them. The CDR3 covers 12 residues. Germline CDR1 reads MNHEY; CDR2 reads SMNVEV (reference sequence).

The V and J genes are TRBV29-1 and TRBJ2-3; D perhaps matches TRBD1 (5 bases). The length of the CDR3 is 13 residues. Trimming left V 3 bases short and J 2 bases short, with 9 bases between. The V gene's germline CDR1 is SQVTM and CDR2 ANQGSEA. CDR3 nucleotide sequence: TGCAGCGTTGAGGACACAAACACAGATACGCAGTATTTT. Its protein product is CSVEDTNTDTQYF.

The chain combines TRBV6-5 with TRBJ1-5; a possible D gene is TRBD1 (6 bases). Per germline, CDR1 MNHEY and CDR2 SVGAGI. CDR3 length equals 15 residues. V lost 5 bases and J 10 bases, leaving 21 bases between the germline ends. As DNA, the CDR3 is TGTGCCAGCAGTAAAAACCGGGACATCTATTTACCCCAGCATTTT. Its translation: CASSKNRDIYLPQHF.

This clone was seen just once. V is TRBV4-1 and J is TRBJ1-4; no reliable D call. In germline, CDR1 is MGHRA, CDR2 YSYEKL. Trimming left V 1 base short and J 4 bases short, with 7 bases between. This CDR3 is 14 amino acids long. The CDR3 region is CASSQGSVNEKLFF. As DNA, the CDR3 is TGCGCCAGCAGCCAAGGCAGTGTTAATGAAAAACTGTTTTTT.

J is TRBJ1-5 and V is TRBV4-1; D is unclear. The CDR3 runs to 16 residues. Germline CDR1 MGHRA, CDR2 YSYEKL. V was pared by 0 bases and J by 3 bases, with 12 bases between. CDR3 coding DNA: TGCGCCAGCAGCCAAGAGGTGGGGATGGCCAATCAGCCCCAGCATTTT. This gives the protein CASSQEVGMANQPQHF.

The genes are TRBV11-2 and TRBJ1-5; 8 bases are shared with TRBD1. Germline-derived CDR1 and CDR2 are SGHAT and FQNNGV. This CDR3 is 14 amino acids long. The junction had 3 bases not matched to a gene; V was cut back by 4 bases and J by 4 bases. The CDR3 nucleotides read TGTGCCAGCAGCTCCGGGACAGGTAATCAGCCCCAGCATTTT. Its protein is CASSSGTGNQPQHF.

This clone has just a few counts. The V call is TRBV5-5, the J call TRBJ2-2; possibly TRBD1 for D (6 bases). The CDR3 spans 15 residues. Trimming shortened V by 6 bases and J by 1 base, and 13 bases separated the two germline ends. Germline V gives CDR1 SGHKS, CDR2 YYEKEE (reference sequence). Written as DNA, the CDR3 is TGTGCCAGCATCGATCAAGGGGGGAACACCGGGGAGCTGTTTTTT. Amino acid sequence: CASIDQGGNTGELFF.

This clone was observed a few times. The chain recombines TRBV29-1 with TRBJ2-3; tentative D call: TRBD2 (6 bases). The germline V gene encodes CDR1 SQVTM and CDR2 ANQGSEA. This CDR3 is 12 amino acids long. Trimming left V 2 bases short and J 5 bases short, with 8 bases between. In DNA form, the CDR3 reads TGCAGCGTTGAAACGGGGGTAGATACGCAGTATTTT. Encoded protein: CSVETGVDTQYF.